These 19 T cell receptor beta chains share one sample of origin, sequenced in a study of cytomegalovirus exposure and HLA in healthy donors (TCRdb year 2017). Library method: the immunoSEQ multiplex PCR assay. The multiplex PCR relied on a mix of 60 forward primers for TCR Vbeta segments and 13 reverse primers for TCR Jbeta segments. TCRdb holds this immuneACCESS table with in-frame rearrangements only. Some clones are missing; in checked studies, unresolved V genes explain under half, and the rest has no known cause. The sample has about 100,000 clones on record, over 60% of them singletons. Approximately 5% of the sample is held by the ten biggest clonotypes. What was sequenced was PBMCs. Receptor source: a woman aged 18-30 years in good health and CMV-seropositive.

The rearrangement uses TRBV28 and TRBJ2-2; D remains ambiguous. V was cut by 4 bases and J by 6 bases, with 12 bases left in between. The CDR3 runs 14 residues. Germline V gene sequence: CDR1 MDHEN, CDR2 SYDVKM. In nucleotides, the CDR3 is TGTGCCAGCAGTTCTTACAGTCTTCCCGGGGAGCTGTTTTTT. Its protein is CASSSYSLPGELFF.

The genes are TRBV18 and TRBJ2-7; D perhaps matches TRBD2 (6 bases). CDR3 length: 12 amino acids. The V gene lost 4 bases and the J gene lost 4 bases, with 8 bases spanning the gap. Germline CDR1 KGHSH, CDR2 LQKENI. As DNA, the CDR3 is TGTGCCAGCTCACAAAGCGGGTACGAGCAGTACTTC. This encodes CASSQSGYEQYF.

V gene TRBV30 combines with J gene TRBJ1-5; the D gene is possibly TRBD1 (5 bases). Trimming pared 0 bases from V and 8 bases from J, leaving 11 bases between. The V gene's germline CDR1 is GTSNPN and CDR2 SVGIG (reference sequence). The CDR3 has 13 residues. The DNA for the CDR3 is TGTGCCTGGAGTGTCAGGGTCGGTGAGCCCCAGCATTTT. Translation: CAWSVRVGEPQHF.

J is TRBJ2-7 and V is TRBV6-6; TRBD2 aligns across 10 bases. This CDR3 comprises 15 residues. Germline V gene sequence: CDR1 MNHNY, CDR2 SVGAGI (reference sequence). V was pared by 5 bases and J by 4 bases, with 8 bases of the junction left unmatched. The CDR3: CASSPSGLAEYEQYF. The CDR3 DNA is TGTGCCAGCAGTCCCTCCGGACTAGCGGAATACGAGCAGTACTTC.

The chain uses TRBV19 and TRBJ1-2, with a tentative D call TRBD1 (6 bases). The V gene lost 8 bases and the J gene lost 5 bases, with 12 bases spanning the gap. The germline V gene has CDR1 LNHDA and CDR2 SQIVND (reference sequence). CDR3 length: 12 residues. This chain's CDR3 is CASQQGSYGYTF. In nucleotides, the CDR3 is TGTGCCAGTCAACAGGGTTCGTATGGCTACACCTTC.

This clone was observed a handful of times. The J gene is TRBJ2-3, the V gene TRBV13; no definite D call. Germline-derived CDR1 and CDR2 are PRHDT and FYEKMQ (reference sequence). Trimming took off 5 bases at V and 6 bases at J, with 6 bases between the two ends. The CDR3 consists of 11 residues. In DNA form, the CDR3 reads TGTGCCAGCAGCCAAGCGGATACGCAGTATTTT. It translates to CASSQADTQYF.

V is TRBV19 and J is TRBJ1-1; weak D call: TRBD1 (6 bases). The CDR3 loop spans 14 amino acids. Germline V gives CDR1 LNHDA, CDR2 SQIVND (reference sequence). V gave up 5 bases and J gave up 5 bases, with 15 bases separating them. Here the CDR3 reads CASSQGGAGTEAFF. The CDR3 nucleotides read TGTGCCAGTAGTCAAGGGGGGGCTGGGACTGAAGCTTTCTTT.

The chain employs TRBV5-4 and TRBJ1-2; no reliable D call. Trimming took off 0 bases at V and 1 base at J, with 7 bases between the two ends. Germline V CDR1 and CDR2: SGHNT, YYREEE (reference sequence). The CDR3 consists of 14 residues. The chain's CDR3 is CASSLDPVNYGYTF. The CDR3 DNA reads TGTGCCAGCAGCTTGGATCCGGTTAACTATGGCTACACCTTC.

The chain uses TRBV27 and TRBJ2-3; possibly TRBD2 for D (5 bases). Germline assignment: CDR1 MNHEY and CDR2 SMNVEV (reference sequence). The V end lost 6 bases, the J end lost 3 bases, and 10 bases lay between the germline ends. The CDR3 covers 13 residues. The CDR3 coding sequence is TGTGCCAGCAGCTGGGAGCGGACAGATACGCAGTATTTT. Translation gives CASSWERTDTQYF.

This clone has more than one count but fewer than ten. The V gene is TRBV2, the J gene TRBJ2-7; the D gene is possibly TRBD1 (5 bases). Germline CDR1 and CDR2: SNHLY and FYNNEI. The CDR3 has 15 residues. The ends were cut back, 7 bases at V and 2 bases at J, with 18 bases in the middle. CDR3 protein: CASTIGVDGTYEQYF. The CDR3 nucleotides read TGTGCCAGCACCATAGGGGTTGACGGCACCTACGAGCAGTACTTC.

This clone occurred a few times. This sequence joins TRBV29-1 and TRBJ2-5, with TRBD1 matching over 9 bases. V lost 6 bases to trimming and J lost 5 bases; unmatched junction nucleotides: 7. Germline loops: CDR1 SQVTM, CDR2 ANQGSEA. This CDR3 comprises 13 residues. The CDR3 nucleotides are TGCAGCGTCCCAGGGACAGGGTGGGAGACCCAGTACTTC. This gives the protein CSVPGTGWETQYF.

CDR3 loop: CASSARTSGSNEQYF. DNA of the CDR3: TGTGCCAGCAGCGCCAGGACTAGCGGGTCCAACGAGCAGTACTTC. J is TRBJ2-7 and V is TRBV7-9; 11 bases align to TRBD2. The germline CDR1 and CDR2 sequences are SEHNR and FQNEAQ (reference sequence). The CDR3 spans 15 residues. V dropped 5 bases and J dropped 5; count of bases not matched to a gene: 8.

The count of this clone is one. The gene calls are TRBV19 and TRBJ2-4, with TRBD2 as a possible D gene (6 bases). The germline V gene encodes CDR1 LNHDA and CDR2 SQIVND (reference sequence). Deletions cut 5 bases from V and 0 bases from J, with 14 bases between. CDR3 size: 16 residues. In DNA, the CDR3 is TGTGCCAGTAGTCCCCGGGGGTCCGTAGCCAAAAACATTCAGTACTTC. It translates to CASSPRGSVAKNIQYF.

This chain connects TRBV7-8 to TRBJ2-3; TRBD1 matches 7 bases. The V gene end was trimmed by 5 bases and the J gene end by 5 bases; junction bases not matched to a gene: 7. The germline gives CDR1 SGHVS, CDR2 FQNEAQ. The CDR3 is made up of 14 amino acids. CDR3 DNA: TGTGCCAGCAGCATCAGACAGGGACGAGATACGCAGTATTTT. This translates into CASSIRQGRDTQYF.

Concerning this clone: Germline and junction disagree at one end, which may indicate a read error. The V gene is TRBV6-6, the J gene TRBJ2-1, with 9 bases matching TRBD2. Germline V gives CDR1 MNHNY, CDR2 SVGAGI (reference sequence). The CDR3 is 11 amino acids. The CDR3 spells CASSAGGPWVF. DNA for the CDR3: TGTGCCAGCAGCGCGGGAGGGCCCTGGGTCTTC.

The chain uses TRBV5-1 and TRBJ2-1, with 8 bases lining up with TRBD2. This CDR3 has 15 amino acids. V gave up 0 bases and J gave up 9 bases; unmatched junction bases: 8. Per the germline V gene, CDR1 is SGHRS and CDR2 is YFSETQ. As DNA, the CDR3 is TGCGCCAGCAGCTTGGTAGCGGGATATGCTGGTGAGCAGTTCTTC. This sequence encodes CASSLVAGYAGEQFF. Using reference TRBV5-1 and TRBJ2-1 for the parts outside the CDR3, the full variable domain is KAGVTQTPRYLIKTRGQQVTLSCSPISGHRSVSWYQQTPGQGLQFLFEYFSETQRNKGNFPGRFSGRQFSNSRSEMNVSTLELGDSALYLCASSLVAGYAGEQFFGPGTRLTVL.

The J gene is TRBJ1-1, the V gene TRBV6-5; D not resolved. The V gene lost 5 bases and the J gene lost 1 base, with 8 bases spanning the gap. This CDR3 comprises 13 residues. Per germline, CDR1 MNHEY and CDR2 SVGAGI. CDR3 protein: CASSTTANTEAFF. DNA of the CDR3: TGTGCCAGCAGTACCACAGCGAACACTGAAGCTTTCTTT.

With respect to this clone: In the same sample, other DNA sequences code for this CDR3. The rearrangement uses TRBV6-6 and TRBJ2-2, with 7 bases lining up with TRBD1. V trimming: 2 bases; J trimming: 6 bases; junction bases outside the gene matches: 6. The CDR3 has 15 residues. CDR1 is MNHNY, CDR2 SVGAGI, per germline (reference sequence). CDR3 DNA sequence: TGTGCCAGCAGTTACAGTCCACAGGGGTCCGGGGAGCTGTTTTTT. Its protein is CASSYSPQGSGELFF.

The chain joins TRBV7-9 to TRBJ1-2, with a possible D match to TRBD1 (5 bases). CDR1 SEHNR and CDR2 FQNEAQ come from the germline V gene (reference sequence). V shed 1 base and J shed 4 bases, with 10 bases lying between them. This CDR3 has 14 residues. CDR3 sequence (DNA): TGTGCCAGCAGCTTAGGACAGCTTTCCTATGGCTACACCTTC. Its protein is CASSLGQLSYGYTF.